These 27 T cell receptor beta chains were sequenced from one sample in a study of beta chain features in type 1 diabetes. Reverse transcribing all isolated RNA meant expressed TCRB transcripts were sequenced. Only in-frame clones appear in the TCRdb table, and some are missing; sequencing was by immunoSEQ multiplex PCR. The profile shows approximately 470,000 clones, 30% of them singletons. Material: naive CD4+ T cells from blood. Source of these receptors: a man aged 18 to 29 in good health.

J is TRBJ2-5 and V is TRBV28, with TRBD2 identical over 9 bases. This CDR3 is built from 19 residues. CDR1 and CDR2 (germline): MDHEN, SYDVKM. V trimming: 1 base; J trimming: 1 base; junction bases outside the gene matches: 13. The CDR3: CASSLSGFWAGGTQETQYF. The CDR3 DNA sequence: TGTGCCAGCAGTTTATCGGGCTTTTGGGCGGGAGGGACCCAAGAGACCCAGTACTTC.

V and J are TRBV19 and TRBJ2-1; no reliable D call. The CDR3 has 14 amino acids. Germline values: CDR1 LNHDA, CDR2 SQIVND (reference sequence). V dropped 7 bases and J dropped 0 bases, with 10 bases sitting between them. CDR3 protein: CASNLASSYNEQFF. The CDR3, as DNA: TGTGCCAGTAACCTGGCGAGCTCCTACAATGAGCAGTTCTTC. Together with reference TRBV19 and TRBJ2-1, the CDR3 gives the full variable domain: DGGITQSPKYLFRKEGQNVTLSCEQNLNHDAMYWYRQDPGQGLRLIYYSQIVNDFQKGDIAEGYSVSREKKESFPLTVTSAQKNPTAFYLCASNLASSYNEQFFGPGTRLTVL.

This chain uses TRBV7-2 with TRBJ2-1; 7 nucleotides line up with TRBD2. V lost 5 bases and J lost 0; bases outside the gene matches: 16. Germline CDR1 reads SGHTA; CDR2 reads FQGNSA. The CDR3 length is 19 residues. The CDR3 loop reads CASSRRLAAFESSYNEQFF. The CDR3 DNA is TGTGCCAGCAGCCGTCGGCTAGCGGCTTTCGAGAGCTCCTACAATGAGCAGTTCTTC.

V and J are TRBV29-1 and TRBJ2-2; TRBD1 might be the D (6 bases). Trimming removed 7 bases at V and 3 bases at J, with 12 bases between. Germline CDR1 is SQVTM and CDR2 is ANQGSEA. This CDR3 is 13 amino acids long. The chain's CDR3 is CSAIRGHTGELFF. DNA for the CDR3: TGCAGCGCCATCAGGGGCCACACCGGGGAGCTGTTTTTT.

This clone is a singleton in its sample. This chain connects TRBV7-9 to TRBJ2-6; D unclear. CDR1 is SEHNR and CDR2 is FQNEAQ in the germline V gene (reference sequence). The CDR3 is 16 residues long. Trimming removed 5 bases from V and 0 bases from J, with 11 bases in between. In DNA form, the CDR3 reads TGTGCCAGCAGCCGCGTACGCAACTCTGGGGCCAACGTCCTGACTTTC. Encoded protein: CASSRVRNSGANVLTF. Full variable domain (rest looked up from reference TRBV7-9 and TRBJ2-6): DTGVSQNPRHKITKRGQNVTFRCDPISEHNRLYWYRQTLGQGPEFLTYFQNEAQLEKSRLLSDRFSAERPKGSFSTLEIQRTEQGDSAMYLCASSRVRNSGANVLTFGAGSRLTVL.

This clone was observed a few times. The chain joins TRBV7-2 to TRBJ2-1; possible D gene TRBD2, 5 bases. Trimming left V 1 base short and J 1 base short, with 8 bases between. This CDR3 contains 15 residues. CDR1 and CDR2 (germline): SGHTA, FQGNSA. This CDR3 is CASSLELVSYNEQFF. DNA for the CDR3: TGTGCCAGCAGCTTAGAACTAGTATCCTACAATGAGCAGTTCTTC.

A few counts support this clone. V and J are TRBV4-1 and TRBJ1-2; no clear D. V lost 0 bases to trimming and J lost 7 bases, with 6 bases between them. Germline V CDR1 and CDR2: MGHRA, YSYEKL. The CDR3 has 12 residues. The CDR3 nucleotides read TGCGCCAGCAGCCAAGAAGGATTTGGCTACACCTTC. The encoded protein is CASSQEGFGYTF.

This clone was detected a few times. This chain links TRBV30 with TRBJ1-3; D remains ambiguous. The V gene lost 5 bases and the J gene lost 3 bases, with 8 bases spanning the gap. CDR3 length: 12 residues. Germline CDR1 and CDR2: GTSNPN and SVGIG (reference sequence). The CDR3 DNA sequence: TGTGCCTGGGAAAGGAGTGGAAACACCATATATTTT. Translation gives CAWERSGNTIYF.

The rearrangement joins TRBV9 to TRBJ1-5; TRBD1 aligns across 8 bases. J was trimmed by 0 bases and V by 3 bases; bases with no gene match: 8. CDR1 and CDR2 (germline): SGDLS, YYNGEE. This CDR3 is built from 17 residues. CDR3 residues: CASSEDRGRNSNQPQHF. CDR3 DNA sequence: TGTGCCAGCAGCGAAGACAGGGGAAGGAATAGCAATCAGCCCCAGCATTTT. Using reference TRBV9 and TRBJ1-5 for the parts outside the CDR3, the full variable domain is DSGVTQTPKHLITATGQRVTLRCSPRSGDLSVYWYQQSLDQGLQFLIQYYNGEERAKGNILERFSAQQFPDLHSELNLSSLELGDSALYFCASSEDRGRNSNQPQHFGDGTRLSIL.

CDR3 amino acids: CAIRTISGANVLTF. The CDR3 nucleotides read TGTGCCATCAGGACCATCTCTGGGGCCAACGTCCTGACTTTC. The chain has TRBV10-3 and TRBJ2-6, with D unclear. CDR3 length equals 14 residues. CDR1 and CDR2 from the germline V gene are ENHRY and SYGVKD. With 6 bases removed from V and 0 bases from J, the gap between germline ends came to 6 bases.

V gene TRBV28 combines with J gene TRBJ1-1; 8 bases are shared with TRBD1. This CDR3 comprises 12 residues. CDR1 and CDR2 (germline): MDHEN, SYDVKM. With V trimmed by 10 bases and J by 11 bases, 12 bases remained unmatched. CDR3 residues: CATVPGQGEAFF. CDR3 nucleotide sequence: TGTGCCACCGTACCCGGACAGGGAGAGGCTTTCTTT. The variable domain in full, completed from reference TRBV28 and TRBJ1-1, reads DVKVTQSSRYLVKRTGEKVFLECVQDMDHENMFWYRQDPGLGLRLIYFSYDVKMKEKGDIPEGYSVSREKKERFSLILESASTNQTSMYLCATVPGQGEAFFGQGTRLTVV.

This clone was picked up a small number of times. This sequence joins TRBV4-1 and TRBJ2-7; D remains unclear. V dropped 1 base and J dropped 6 bases, with 4 bases sitting between them. Germline values: CDR1 MGHRA, CDR2 YSYEKL. The CDR3 contains 11 residues. The CDR3 reads CASSQGPEQYF. CDR3 bases: TGCGCCAGCAGCCAAGGCCCCGAGCAGTACTTC.

This clone was seen a few times. The CDR3 region is CAITKSGTNTGELFF. The CDR3 nucleotides read TGTGCCATCACTAAAAGCGGGACGAACACCGGGGAGCTGTTTTTT. This rearrangement joins TRBV10-3 to TRBJ2-2; 7 bases line up with TRBD2. V dropped 7 bases and J dropped 0; count of bases not matched to a gene: 5. Germline CDR1 ENHRY, CDR2 SYGVKD. The CDR3 is 15 amino acids.

J is TRBJ2-3 and V is TRBV25-1; D gene ambiguous. The CDR3 is 11 residues long. Germline assignment: CDR1 MGHDK and CDR2 SYGVNS. The V and J ends lost 6 bases and 14 bases respectively, with 15 bases between them. In DNA, the CDR3 is TGTGCCAGCAGGGAGACGACTTGGCTGTATTTT. Protein product: CASRETTWLYF.

This clone turned up a few times. The chain couples TRBV27 to TRBJ1-1; 10 nucleotides agree with TRBD1. This CDR3 contains 13 residues. With V trimmed by 6 bases and J by 6 bases, 4 bases remained unmatched. The V gene's germline CDR1 is MNHEY and CDR2 SMNVEV (reference sequence). CDR3 loop: CASSRGQGAEAFF. The CDR3 DNA sequence: TGTGCCAGCAGCCGAGGACAGGGGGCTGAAGCTTTCTTT.

This clone was seen a handful of times. This sequence joins TRBV19 and TRBJ2-3; D remains ambiguous. The germline V and J ends were trimmed by 8 bases and 5 bases, with 8 bases remaining between them. The CDR3 consists of 11 residues. Germline CDR1 is LNHDA and CDR2 is SQIVND (reference sequence). The CDR3 coding sequence is TGTGCCAGTCAAGACCGAGATACGCAGTATTTT. It codes for CASQDRDTQYF.

The gene calls are TRBV18 and TRBJ2-3, with 11 nucleotides matching TRBD2. CDR1 KGHSH and CDR2 LQKENI come from the germline V gene. This CDR3 is built from 16 residues. With V trimmed by 8 bases and J by 6 bases, 13 bases remained unmatched. Here the CDR3 DNA reads TGTGCCAGCACTGACTCTAGCGGGAGGTTGCAGGATACGCAGTATTTT. This codes for CASTDSSGRLQDTQYF. Together with reference TRBV18 and TRBJ2-3, the CDR3 gives the full variable domain: NAGVMQNPRHLVRRRGQEARLRCSPMKGHSHVYWYRQLPEEGLKFMVYLQKENIIDESGMPKERFSAEFPKEGPSILRIQQVVRGDSAAYFCASTDSSGRLQDTQYFGPGTRLTVL.

The gene calls are TRBV21-1 and TRBJ2-7; the DNA was not compared with TRBD2, the D call given in the table. TRBV21-1 is termed a pseudogene. The CDR3 contains 15 residues. CDR3 nucleotides: TGTGCCAGCAGCGGCGGGAAAGGACACTCCTACGAGCAGTACTTC. Amino acid sequence: CASSGGKGHSYEQYF.

The chain joins TRBV9 to TRBJ2-1; TRBD2 is a possible D gene (6 bases). V was clipped by 3 bases and J by 9 bases, with 28 bases between them. The CDR3 spans 18 residues. Germline CDR1 SGDLS, CDR2 YYNGEE. The CDR3 protein is CASSALSRMYTEGGEQFF. CDR3 DNA: TGTGCCAGCAGCGCACTTAGCAGAATGTACACCGAGGGAGGTGAGCAGTTCTTC.

V gene TRBV19 combines with J gene TRBJ2-3, with D unresolved. Per germline, CDR1 LNHDA and CDR2 SQIVND (reference sequence). CDR3 size: 16 residues. Deletions cut 4 bases from V and 2 bases from J, with 16 bases between. This CDR3 reads CASSTHLQLSTDTQYF. In DNA, the CDR3 is TGTGCCAGTAGTACACATCTACAGTTATCCACAGATACGCAGTATTTT.

The rearrangement joins TRBV6-5 to TRBJ2-7; TRBD1 matches at 8 bases. This CDR3 spans 14 amino acids. The germline V gene encodes CDR1 MNHEY and CDR2 SVGAGI. The ends lost 6 bases at V and 5 bases at J; junction bases unmatched: 9. CDR3 sequence reads: CASSRDRGADEQYF. CDR3 in DNA: TGTGCCAGCAGCCGTGACAGGGGCGCCGACGAGCAGTACTTC.

This clone has a count of ten or more. The chain links TRBV25-1 to TRBJ2-1; D gene ambiguous. Looked up from germline, CDR1 is MGHDK and CDR2 is SYGVNS. V was clipped by 6 bases and J by 4 bases, with 10 bases between them. This CDR3 comprises 13 residues. CDR3 loop: CASRMTSYNEQFF. The CDR3, as DNA: TGTGCCAGCAGGATGACTTCTTACAATGAGCAGTTCTTC. Together with reference TRBV25-1 and TRBJ2-1, the CDR3 gives the full variable domain: EADIYQTPRYLVIGTGKKITLECSQTMGHDKMYWYQQDPGMELHLIHYSYGVNSTEKGDLSSESTVSRIRTEHFPLTLESARPSHTSQYLCASRMTSYNEQFFGPGTRLTVL.

This clone was seen a few times. The V call is TRBV7-3, the J call TRBJ2-3; a possible D gene is TRBD1 (5 bases). CDR3 length: 15 residues. V lost 0 bases, J lost 3 bases, and 10 bases lay in between. In germline, CDR1 is SGHTA, CDR2 FQGTGA. In nucleotides, the CDR3 is TGTGCCAGCAGCTTAACGGGGCCGACTACAGATACGCAGTATTTT. Its translation is CASSLTGPTTDTQYF.

This clone has more than one count but fewer than ten. The sample holds other DNA sequences that translate to the same CDR3. This chain uses TRBV30 with TRBJ2-7; perhaps TRBD1 as D (5 bases). Germline V gives CDR1 GTSNPN, CDR2 SVGIG (reference sequence). V lost 1 base, J lost 3 bases, and 7 bases lay in between. This CDR3 has 12 amino acids. The CDR3: CAWSADSYEQYF. CDR3 bases: TGTGCCTGGAGTGCCGACAGCTACGAGCAGTACTTC.

V is TRBV9 and J is TRBJ2-1; TRBD2 matches 11 bases. V dropped 3 bases and J dropped 6; count of bases not matched to a gene: 14. This CDR3 has 18 residues. Per the germline V gene, CDR1 is SGDLS and CDR2 is YYNGEE. CDR3 sequence: CASSANSPLAGGPNEQFF. CDR3 nucleotide sequence: TGTGCCAGCAGCGCCAACAGCCCGTTAGCGGGAGGGCCCAATGAGCAGTTCTTC.

Only a few counts were recorded for this clone. This chain's CDR3 is CASSLVGSRYEQYF. DNA of the CDR3: TGTGCCAGCAGTTTGGTTGGGAGCCGCTACGAGCAGTACTTC. The chain combines TRBV28 with TRBJ2-7, with TRBD2 as a possible D gene (5 bases). This CDR3 contains 14 residues. V lost 3 bases, J lost 3 bases, and 12 bases lay in between. CDR1 is MDHEN, CDR2 SYDVKM, per germline.

Worth noting for this clone: The junction departs from germline at one end; a sequencing error may be responsible. The V gene is TRBV28, the J gene TRBJ2-7; the D gene is possibly TRBD2 (6 bases). The CDR3 extends over 10 amino acids. CDR1 is MDHEN and CDR2 is SYDVKM in the germline V gene. The CDR3 is CASRGGEQYF. CDR3 bases: TGTGCCAGCAGGGGAGGCGAGCAGTATTTC.